The clone carrying this T cell receptor beta chain is termed hyperexpanded (1% or more). Its antigen is currently unknown. V lost 1 base and J lost 4, with 11 bases in between. The CDR3 has 14 amino acids. Germline loops: CDR1 SGHDT, CDR2 YYEEEE. These data come from a study of cytomegalovirus exposure and HLA in healthy donors. The primer mix had 60 Vbeta and 13 Jbeta primers. Clones were sequenced by immunoSEQ multiplex PCR, and TCRdb holds only the in-frame ones, with some missing. The sample includes 85,000 to 130,000 clones, roughly 80% seen only once; the top ten take 3.5% to 4%. Findings and caveats of the study: Listed as cytomegalovirus-associated were 150 or so TCR beta chains. An analysis that came later showed most CMV-associated TCR beta chains appearing HLA-restricted. Sequence variants that were highly shared formed a cluster that was likely a sequencing artifact. HLA alleles showed associations with 15,000 to 20,000 TCR beta sequences in a later analysis, at a 0.05 false discovery rate.

This clonotype originated in a man aged 60-69 years in good health and CMV-seronegative. Sequencing input: PBMCs. The rearrangement uses TRBV5-6 and TRBJ2-5; TRBD1 is a possible D gene (5 bases). For the CDR3, the DNA is TGTGCCAGCAGCTTGTCCCAGGGTATAGAGACCCAGTACTTC. Amino acid sequence: CASSLSQGIETQYF. The whole variable domain, filled in from reference TRBV5-6 and TRBJ2-5, reads DAGVTQSPTHLIKTRGQQVTLRCSPKSGHDTVSWYQQALGQGPQFIFQYYEEEERQRGNFPDRFSGHQFPNYSSELNVNALLLGDSALYLCASSLSQGIETQYFGPGTRLLVL.